This TCR beta chain emerged from a study of CD8 T cells in Susac syndrome. The germline V gene encodes CDR1 MDHEN and CDR2 SYDVKM. Trimming shortened V by 6 bases and J by 7 bases, and 16 bases separated the two germline ends. The CDR3 extends over 14 amino acids. Random-hexamer reverse transcription was applied to about 0.45 to 1 ug RNA. Amplification of the TCR beta CDR3 was carried out by immunoSEQ multiplex PCR, which spanned a total of 54 Vbeta and 13 Jbeta segments. MiXCR, run by TCRdb on the immunoSEQ multiplex PCR reads, gives a single entry per CDR3 protein. The data show about 300,000 distinct CDR3 sequences, roughly 85% seen once.

Material for sequencing was CD8+ T cells from PBMCs. The chain couples TRBV28 to TRBJ1-5; tentative D call: TRBD1 (6 bases). The sequence was obtained from a human donor with multiple sclerosis. Written as DNA, the CDR3 is TGTGCCAGCAGCTCTGGACGGGGGCGGCAGCCCCAGCATTTT. Amino acids: CASSSGRGRQPQHF.